The rows below give T cell receptor beta chains drawn from one sample of a study of regulatory T cells in long-lasting Graves disease. TCRdb itself ran the multiplex PCR reads through MiXCR, one entry per CDR3 protein. Among some 450,000 distinct CDR3 sequences listed, about 17% were seen once. These data are also associated with another study on T cells in Graves' hyperthyroidism and ophthalmopathy.

Sample: peripheral blood mononuclear cells (PBMCs), taken at new diagnosis, from a patient treated with antithyroid drugs. These receptors were collected from a woman younger than 45 with Graves disease. Each CDR3 is given with its conserved first and last residue. The D gene is left open where the match is weak. Clone size, where shown, is once, few, many, or a class for clones that have expanded.

d_gene	v_gene	abundance	j_gene	CDR3nt	CDR3aa
NA	TRBV10-3	NA	TRBJ1-6	TGTGCCATCAGGTCAGCTGCGCACTCCTATAATTCACCCCTCCACTTT	CAIRSAAHSYNSPLHF
TRBD1	TRBV6-2/TRBV6-3	many	TRBJ2-1	TGTGCCAGCAGTTTAGGTACTGGGACAGGGGGCAGCGGGAGCCCCTACAATGAGCAGTTCTTC	CASSLGTGTGGSGSPYNEQFF
TRBD2	TRBV4-1	NA	TRBJ2-1	TGCGCCAGCAGCCGGCCGGGACTAGCGGGAGGGGGCAATGAGCAGTTCTTC	CASSRPGLAGGGNEQFF
NA	TRBV28	NA	TRBJ1-3	TGTGCCAGCAGTTACGGGGACTCTGGAAACACCATATATTTT	CASSYGDSGNTIYF
NA	TRBV9	NA	TRBJ2-1	TGTGCCAGCAGCGCTTACAGGGATTTGGGCAATGAGCAGTTCTTC	CASSAYRDLGNEQFF
TRBD2	TRBV28	few	TRBJ2-1	TGTGCCAGCGAACTAGCGGGCGCCAATGAGCAGTTCTTC	CASELAGANEQFF
TRBD1	TRBV30	few	TRBJ2-3	TGTGCCTGGGGGGGTCCCCGACAGGGGAGGAGTGAATTGGATACGCAGTATTTT	CAWGGPRQGRSELDTQYF
NA	TRBV14	NA	TRBJ2-1	TGTGCCAGCAGCTGGGCCACCGCCTCCTACAATGAGCAGTTCTTC	CASSWATASYNEQFF
TRBD1	TRBV9	NA	TRBJ2-1	TGTGCCAGCAGCAACCGGGACAGCTCCTACAATGAGCAGTTCTTC	CASSNRDSSYNEQFF
NA	TRBV6-2/TRBV6-3	many	TRBJ1-1	TGTGCCAGCAGTAGAGGCCCGAGGAGCGCTGAAGCTTTCTTT	CASSRGPRSAEAFF
NA	TRBV12-3/TRBV12-4	many	TRBJ2-1	TGTGCCAGCACCGCGGGGACATCCTACAATGAGCAGTTCTTC	CASTAGTSYNEQFF
NA	TRBV11-1	many	TRBJ2-7	TGTGCCAGCAGTCTCGACAGAGACGAGCAGTACTTC	CASSLDRDEQYF
TRBD2	TRBV5-5	many	TRBJ2-1	TGTGCCAGCAGCTCGACTAGCGGGGGATACAATGAGCAGTTCTTC	CASSSTSGGYNEQFF
NA	TRBV28	many	TRBJ2-7	TGTGCCACCTCGTGGGACAAACGATTCTACGAGCAGTACTTC	CATSWDKRFYEQYF
TRBD2	TRBV7-9	few	TRBJ2-7	TGTGCCAGCAGTTCCCCGGGCCTAGCGGATTACGAGCCGTACTTC	CASSSPGLADYEPYF
NA	TRBV29-1	NA	TRBJ2-3	TGCAGCGTGGGGATAAGCGAGAGGGCCATTACGCAGTATTTT	CSVGISERAITQYF
TRBD2	TRBV28	many	TRBJ2-1	TGTGCCAGCAGTTCGGGACTAGCGCCGAGCTCCTACAATGAGCAGTTCTTC	CASSSGLAPSSYNEQFF
TRBD2	TRBV7-2	many	TRBJ2-1	TGTGCCAGCAGCTTAGTGGTTCTAGCGGGTTGGAATGAGCAGTTCTTC	CASSLVVLAGWNEQFF
NA	TRBV3-1	many	TRBJ2-5	TGTGCCAGCAGCCAAGATTTCGGTCAAGAGACCCAGTACTTC	CASSQDFGQETQYF
NA	TRBV20-1	many	TRBJ1-2	TGCAGTGCTAGAGAGGCACTGAGTAATGGCTACACCTTC	CSAREALSNGYTF
NA	TRBV12-3/TRBV12-4	many	TRBJ1-2	TGTGCCAGCAGCCTTAGTGGGGCTACCTTCTATGGCTACACCTTC	CASSLSGATFYGYTF
NA	TRBV6-2/TRBV6-3	NA	TRBJ2-4	TGTGCCAGCAGTTACGCGCTCAGGCGCCCTGGGGTGTACTTC	CASSYALRRPGVYF
NA	TRBV19	NA	TRBJ1-1	TGTGCCAGTAGAAGGACATCGGGGAACACTGAAGCTTTCTTT	CASRRTSGNTEAFF
NA	TRBV6-1	NA	TRBJ2-7	TGTGCCAGCAGCATCCTGGAACAAGTCCCTAAGCAGTACTTC	CASSILEQVPKQYF
NA	TRBV18	many	TRBJ2-7	TGTGCCAGCTTAGATAGGGAGAGTCGGCCCTACGAGCAGTACTTC	CASLDRESRPYEQYF
TRBD2	TRBV28	many	TRBJ2-1	TGTGCCAGCAGTTATGTGGGGACTAGGGTGAGTCGAGTGGAGTACAATGAGCAGTTCTTC	CASSYVGTRVSRVEYNEQFF
NA	TRBV10-3	NA	TRBJ1-3	TGTGCCAGCTCAGGCATCCTCTCTGGAAACACCATATATTTT	CASSGILSGNTIYF
NA	TRBV27	NA	TRBJ2-7	TGTGCCAGCATTGGGGGTTACGAGCAGTACTTC	CASIGGYEQYF
NA	TRBV28	many	TRBJ2-4	TGTGCCAGCAGTTTGGAGATAGCCAAAAACATTCAGTACTTC	CASSLEIAKNIQYF
NA	TRBV15	once	TRBJ2-1	TGTGCCACCAGCAGGCCGGGCCAAATCCTGGGGGAGCAGTTCTTC	CATSRPGQILGEQFF
TRBD2	TRBV2	NA	TRBJ2-3	TGTGCCAGCAGTTTTAGACTAGCGGGAGGGACGCAGTATTTT	CASSFRLAGGTQYF